What follows are 29 T cell receptor beta chains derived from one specimen sequenced in a study of blood T cell repertoires in COVID-19. The protocol was immunoSEQ multiplex PCR, while the TCRdb copy is restricted to in-frame clones and leaves out a portion. The table records about 300,000 clones, over 75% of them present only once. Sequencing was carried out using PBMCs or T cells enriched from blood (not recorded which). These receptors all stem from a woman in her twenties or thirties who had recovered from COVID-19.

This sequence joins TRBV25-1 and TRBJ1-1, with 7 bases fitting TRBD1. V lost 8 bases, J lost 0 bases, and 6 bases stayed unmatched. CDR1 is MGHDK, CDR2 SYGVNS, per germline. This CDR3 spans 14 amino acids. The CDR3 DNA follows: TGTGCCAGCGTTCCGGGACAGCTGAACACTGAAGCTTTCTTT. Translated: CASVPGQLNTEAFF.

The chain joins TRBV5-1 to TRBJ2-1; TRBD2 matches at 8 bases. Looked up from germline, CDR1 is SGHRS and CDR2 is YFSETQ. The length of the CDR3 is 15 residues. J was trimmed by 3 bases and V by 1 base; bases with no gene match: 3. The chain's CDR3 is CASSLLGTSYNEQFF. Written as DNA, the CDR3 is TGCGCCAGCAGCTTGCTCGGGACTAGCTACAATGAGCAGTTCTTC. The variable domain in full, with the rest retrieved from reference TRBV5-1 and TRBJ2-1, is KAGVTQTPRYLIKTRGQQVTLSCSPISGHRSVSWYQQTPGQGLQFLFEYFSETQRNKGNFPGRFSGRQFSNSRSEMNVSTLELGDSALYLCASSLLGTSYNEQFFGPGTRLTVL.

V and J are TRBV27 and TRBJ2-2; tentatively, D is TRBD1 (6 bases). The CDR3 is made up of 14 amino acids. CDR1 is MNHEY and CDR2 is SMNVEV in the germline V gene (reference sequence). V lost 3 bases, J lost 3 bases, and 8 bases lay in between. This CDR3 reads CASSFQGYTGELFF. The CDR3 DNA reads TGTGCCAGCAGTTTTCAGGGGTACACCGGGGAGCTGTTTTTT.

This chain links TRBV10-3 with TRBJ2-1, with D perhaps TRBD2 (5 bases). Trimming shortened V by 1 base and J by 12 bases, and 22 bases separated the two germline ends. CDR3 size: 16 residues. The germline CDR1 and CDR2 sequences are ENHRY and SYGVKD. CDR3 residues: CAISEWGSEVKVGQFF. The DNA for the CDR3 is TGTGCCATCAGTGAGTGGGGTAGCGAGGTTAAGGTTGGGCAGTTCTTC.

The chain is built from TRBV4-3 and TRBJ1-5; D is possibly TRBD1 (5 bases). Germline CDR1 and CDR2: LGHNA and YSLEER. V dropped 0 bases and J dropped 5 bases, with 11 bases sitting between them. There are 15 residues in the CDR3. The CDR3 bases are TGCGCCAGCAGCCAAGAGGGGGGATCGGATCAGCCCCAGCATTTT. It specifies CASSQEGGSDQPQHF.

The chain is built from TRBV11-2 and TRBJ1-2, with 8 bases matching TRBD1. In germline, CDR1 is SGHAT, CDR2 FQNNGV. The CDR3 loop spans 15 amino acids. V shed 2 bases and J 4 bases; nucleotides not matched to a gene: 6. In nucleotides, the CDR3 is TGTGCCAGCAGCTTACAGGGGGCGCCGATCTATGGCTACACCTTC. Translating gives CASSLQGAPIYGYTF.

The chain combines TRBV5-1 with TRBJ2-3; 15 bases align to TRBD2. J gave up 4 bases and V 0 bases, and 3 bases lay outside the gene matches. The CDR3 contains 17 residues. CDR1 and CDR2 from the germline V gene are SGHRS and YFSETQ. The DNA for the CDR3 is TGCGCCAGCAGCTTGGGGACTAGCGGGAGGGCCCCAGATACGCAGTATTTT. Its translation is CASSLGTSGRAPDTQYF. Filled out from reference TRBV5-1 and TRBJ2-3, the complete variable domain reads KAGVTQTPRYLIKTRGQQVTLSCSPISGHRSVSWYQQTPGQGLQFLFEYFSETQRNKGNFPGRFSGRQFSNSRSEMNVSTLELGDSALYLCASSLGTSGRAPDTQYFGPGTRLTVL.

J is TRBJ2-7 and V is TRBV28, with D possibly TRBD2 on 5 matching bases. The CDR3 spans 13 residues. Germline V gene data show CDR1 as MDHEN and CDR2 as SYDVKM. V lost 2 bases and J lost 3, with 8 bases in between. The CDR3 sequence: CASSLQEDYEQYF. CDR3 nucleotides: TGTGCCAGCAGTTTACAGGAGGACTACGAGCAGTACTTC. Using reference TRBV28 and TRBJ2-7 for the parts outside the CDR3, the full variable domain is DVKVTQSSRYLVKRTGEKVFLECVQDMDHENMFWYRQDPGLGLRLIYFSYDVKMKEKGDIPEGYSVSREKKERFSLILESASTNQTSMYLCASSLQEDYEQYFGPGTRLTVT.

V and J are TRBV19 and TRBJ2-5; 7 bases map to TRBD1. Germline V CDR1 and CDR2: LNHDA, SQIVND (reference sequence). V lost 6 bases to trimming and J lost 1 base; unmatched junction nucleotides: 11. The CDR3 has 16 amino acids. CDR3 coding DNA: TGTGCCAGTAGAGTTTCACTCGGGACAGCCCAAGAGACCCAGTACTTC. As protein: CASRVSLGTAQETQYF.

The chain recombines TRBV24-1 with TRBJ2-5, with D maybe TRBD1 (8 bases). Germline CDR1 is KGHDR and CDR2 is SFDVKD. V lost 4 bases and J lost 5, with 16 bases in between. The CDR3 has 15 residues. The CDR3 DNA reads as TGTGCCACCAGTGACAACGGACAGGGAGGGGAGACCCAGTACTTC. Translating gives CATSDNGQGGETQYF.

This rearrangement joins TRBV24-1 to TRBJ2-5, with D maybe TRBD2 (5 bases). Germline loops: CDR1 KGHDR, CDR2 SFDVKD. V was pared by 0 bases and J by 4 bases, with 20 bases between. The CDR3 has 18 amino acids. CDR3 DNA sequence: TGTGCCACCAGTGATTTGCGGCAGGACTCAAGCCGGGGAGAGACCCAGTACTTC. Amino acid sequence: CATSDLRQDSSRGETQYF.

This rearrangement joins TRBV10-3 to TRBJ1-2; the match to TRBD1 covers 11 bases. The V segment lost 5 bases and the J segment 8 bases; nucleotides outside the gene matches: 4. Looked up from germline, CDR1 is ENHRY and CDR2 is SYGVKD. This CDR3 comprises 13 residues. CDR3 bases: TGTGCCATCAGTTGGACAGGGGGCGAGGGCTACACCTTC. Protein sequence: CAISWTGGEGYTF.

This chain connects TRBV23-1 to TRBJ1-5; a possible D gene is TRBD1 (6 bases). TRBV23-1 is annotated as an ORF whose role is uncertain. V was cut by 0 bases and J by 9 bases, with 24 bases left in between. CDR3 length equals 18 residues. The CDR3 loop is CASSQSGWVTGLVWPQHF. CDR3 nucleotides: TGCGCCAGCAGTCAATCGGGCTGGGTCACAGGGTTAGTTTGGCCCCAGCATTTT.

This chain links TRBV6-5 with TRBJ1-2; 7 bases align to TRBD1. With 7 bases clipped from V and 4 bases from J, the junction kept 9 bases outside the gene matches. The germline gives CDR1 MNHEY, CDR2 SVGAGI. The CDR3 is 14 residues long. Written as DNA, the CDR3 is TGTGCCAGCAAAACCGACAGGGAAGTCTATGGCTACACCTTC. Amino acid sequence: CASKTDREVYGYTF.

The rearrangement uses TRBV27 and TRBJ2-2; 7 bases are a match to TRBD2. The CDR3 has 16 amino acids. The germline gives CDR1 MNHEY, CDR2 SMNVEV (reference sequence). V gave up 7 bases and J gave up 1 base; unmatched junction bases: 9. CDR3 sequence: CASKGGASGNTGELFF. In nucleotides, the CDR3 is TGTGCCAGCAAGGGAGGGGCTAGCGGGAACACCGGGGAGCTGTTTTTT.

The V gene is TRBV9, the J gene TRBJ2-3; TRBD2 aligns across 7 bases. The V gene end was trimmed by 0 bases and the J gene end by 3 bases; junction bases not matched to a gene: 19. Looked up from germline, CDR1 is SGDLS and CDR2 is YYNGEE. The CDR3 loop spans 20 amino acids. The CDR3 nucleotides are TGTGCCAGCAGCGTAGACCCCCACGGGTGCAGTAGAGCGGGGACAGATACGCAGTATTTT. Protein: CASSVDPHGCSRAGTDTQYF.

This chain links TRBV11-3 with TRBJ2-3, with TRBD1 matching over 9 bases. This CDR3 contains 14 residues. Germline lookup yields CDR1 SGHNT and CDR2 YENEEA. V was clipped by 5 bases and J by 3 bases; unmatched bases: 3. The CDR3 protein is CASSPTGGTDTQYF. In DNA form, the CDR3 reads TGTGCCAGCAGCCCGACAGGGGGAACAGATACGCAGTATTTT.

The chain combines TRBV6-5 with TRBJ2-5; the match to TRBD2 covers 10 bases. Unmatched junction bases numbered 10, after V lost 4 bases and J lost 5 bases. Looked up from germline, CDR1 is MNHEY and CDR2 is SVGAGI. CDR3 length: 16 residues. CDR3 in amino acids: CASSSRAGGPQETQYF. As DNA, the CDR3 is TGTGCCAGCAGTTCCCGAGCGGGAGGGCCGCAGGAGACCCAGTACTTC.

The V and J genes are TRBV28 and TRBJ1-3; D remains unclear. V was clipped by 7 bases and J by 4 bases, with 17 bases between them. This CDR3 spans 15 amino acids. CDR1 MDHEN and CDR2 SYDVKM come from the germline V gene. CDR3 sequence reads: CASNPRWFRGNTIYF. CDR3 sequence (DNA): TGTGCCAGCAACCCGAGGTGGTTTAGAGGAAACACCATATATTTT.

The chain is built from TRBV11-2 and TRBJ1-3; D is ambiguous. Trimming removed 0 bases at V and 0 bases at J, with 9 bases between. Germline CDR1 reads SGHAT; CDR2 reads FQNNGV. The length of the CDR3 is 16 residues. CDR3 nucleotide sequence: TGTGCCAGCAGCTTAGAATTCGCAGGCTCTGGAAACACCATATATTTT. It yields the protein CASSLEFAGSGNTIYF.

The chain uses TRBV11-2 and TRBJ2-7; D may be TRBD2 (5 bases). V lost 5 bases and J 9 bases, leaving 17 bases between the germline ends. Germline V CDR1 and CDR2: SGHAT, FQNNGV. The CDR3 runs to 13 residues. CDR3 in amino acids: CASSPPLAQRQYF. The CDR3 DNA follows: TGTGCCAGCAGCCCCCCTCTAGCACAGAGGCAGTACTTC. The full variable domain, its missing parts supplied by reference TRBV11-2 and TRBJ2-7, is EAGVAQSPRYKIIEKRQSVAFWCNPISGHATLYWYQQILGQGPKLLIQFQNNGVVDDSQLPKDRFSAERLKGVDSTLKIQPAKLEDSAVYLCASSPPLAQRQYFGPGTRLTVT.

The genes are TRBV28 and TRBJ1-6; D is uncertain. The V end lost 5 bases, the J end lost 7 bases, and 3 bases lay between the germline ends. Germline loops: CDR1 MDHEN, CDR2 SYDVKM. The length of the CDR3 is 11 residues. CDR3 in amino acids: CASSTNSPLHF. In nucleotides, the CDR3 is TGTGCCAGCAGTACAAATTCACCCCTCCACTTT. Full variable domain (outside the CDR3, taken from reference TRBV28 and TRBJ1-6): DVKVTQSSRYLVKRTGEKVFLECVQDMDHENMFWYRQDPGLGLRLIYFSYDVKMKEKGDIPEGYSVSREKKERFSLILESASTNQTSMYLCASSTNSPLHFGNGTRLTVT.

In regard to this clone: This may come from a read error, since a much larger clone is one base off. Other DNA sequences from this sample encode an identical CDR3 as well. The V and J genes are TRBV7-2 and TRBJ1-1; no firm D call. The CDR3 sequence is 12 residues long. V was clipped by 3 bases and J by 1 base, with 3 bases between them. The germline V gene encodes CDR1 SGHTA and CDR2 FQGNSA. The CDR3 nucleotides read TGTGCCAGCAGCTTTCAGAACACTGAAGCTTTCTTT. Translated, it gives CASSFQNTEAFF.

The chain couples TRBV4-2 to TRBJ1-6; D unclear. The germline V and J ends were trimmed by 1 base and 6 bases, with 16 bases remaining between them. The germline V gene encodes CDR1 LGHNA and CDR2 YNFKEQ. There are 17 residues in the CDR3. The CDR3 protein is CASSQVFPGLANSPLHF. The CDR3 DNA sequence: TGTGCCAGCAGCCAAGTCTTCCCCGGACTTGCTAATTCACCCCTCCACTTT.

This clone came up once. The chain links TRBV7-6 to TRBJ2-3, with 12 positions matching TRBD2. V dropped 3 bases and J dropped 1; count of bases not matched to a gene: 5. The germline CDR1 and CDR2 sequences are SGHVS and FNYEAQ. The CDR3 loop spans 17 amino acids. CDR3 nucleotides: TGTGCCAGCAGCTTGACTAGCGGGAGTGGGGGCACAGATACGCAGTATTTT. Translation gives CASSLTSGSGGTDTQYF.

This clone was detected only once. The V call is TRBV18, the J call TRBJ2-7; D remains ambiguous. The CDR3 extends over 12 amino acids. V gave up 1 base and J gave up 3 bases, with 4 bases separating them. Germline V lookup: CDR1 KGHSH, CDR2 LQKENI. CDR3 in amino acids: CASSPQLYEQYF. Written as DNA, the CDR3 is TGTGCCAGCTCACCACAGCTCTACGAGCAGTACTTC.

This chain uses TRBV7-3 with TRBJ1-1; 10 nucleotides line up with TRBD1. This CDR3 has 14 amino acids. V was pared by 6 bases and J by 3 bases, with 4 bases of the junction left unmatched. Germline lookup yields CDR1 SGHTA and CDR2 FQGTGA. The CDR3 DNA is TGTGCCAGCAGACCCGGGACAGGGGACACTGAAGCTTTCTTT. It yields the protein CASRPGTGDTEAFF. The full variable domain, completed using reference TRBV7-3 and TRBJ1-1, is GAGVSQTPSNKVTEKGKYVELRCDPISGHTALYWYRQSLGQGPEFLIYFQGTGAADDSGLPNDRFFAVRPEGSVSTLKIQRTERGDSAVYLCASRPGTGDTEAFFGQGTRLTVV.

The CDR3 region is CASSYSWRDRSGYTF. CDR3 DNA: TGTGCCAGCAGTTACTCATGGAGGGACAGGTCTGGCTACACCTTC. The rearrangement uses TRBV6-5 and TRBJ1-2; 8 bases map to TRBD1. Germline CDR1 and CDR2: MNHEY and SVGAGI. The CDR3 covers 15 residues. V dropped 0 bases and J dropped 7; count of bases not matched to a gene: 7.

This clone showed up just a few times. The CDR3 loop reads CASSGDRGYGYTF. In DNA form, the CDR3 reads TGTGCCAGCAGTGGGGACAGAGGGTATGGCTACACCTTC. V gene TRBV2 combines with J gene TRBJ1-2, with 7 bases matching TRBD1. Germline V gives CDR1 SNHLY, CDR2 FYNNEI. The CDR3 loop spans 13 amino acids. V shed 4 bases and J 5 bases; nucleotides not matched to a gene: 4.